This T cell receptor (beta chain) was identified in a study of cytomegalovirus exposure and HLA in healthy donors (dated by TCRdb to about 2017). Broadly, across the study: In an earlier analysis of approximately 500 of the donors, 250 to 350 Gb of sequence data and 100 million or so unique TCR beta sequences from approximately 180 million T cells were reported. On average, 235,054 unique TCR beta nucleotide sequences were sequenced per donor among more than 350 genotyped donors of the cohort, with roughly 19% of those sequences being non-productive. Both class I and class II loci were covered by HLA typing, at four-digit resolution. The study used immunosequencing to profile the T cell repertoires of approximately 690 subjects and linked those repertoires to cytomegalovirus serostatus. Alongside the repertoire data, information on donor age, sex, ethnicity and CMV serostatus was compiled. Rather than drawing on any new phenotypic data, the later analysis identified candidate immune exposures from TCR beta sequences and the way those sequences occurred across donors. The study aimed to test whether cataloging public T cell receptors could reveal signatures of past pathogen exposure. The study combined high-throughput TCR immunosequencing, statistical association of individual TCRs with disease status, and machine learning to predict cytomegalovirus infection status. In a later genetic analysis, genome-wide SNP genotypes for about 55% of the roughly 700 donors were used, and that subset was treated as a discovery cohort. Besides the first cohort of more than 650 subjects, a separate validation cohort made up of 120 or so different subjects was used. Of the 300 to 400 genotyped donors, over 70% fell in the genetic ancestry cluster associated with self-reported Caucasian donors. An earlier analysis of some 500 of the donors used high-throughput TCR beta sequencing to judge whether each TCR beta V gene segment behaved as functional or pseudogenic. Around 320 gigabases of sequencing data and tens of millions of unique TCR sequences were included in an early release covering about 700 HLA-typed donors. Five DR-DQ haplotypes were treated as single units for association and clustering because of strong linkage in the cohort. Typing coverage varied by locus: roughly 629-630 donors for A, B, C, DRB1 and DQB1; under 550 for DQA1; over 600 for DPA1; approximately 450 for DPB1. All discovery cohort repertoires had been generated using a single sequencing platform. A later analysis re-examined previously published TCR beta repertoires from more than 550 donors and added high-resolution HLA genotyping to investigate patterns of TCR occurrence. The full study reports these points: A further reported finding was that TCR beta sequences accurately predicted the HLA-A and HLA-B alleles for most subjects in the first cohort. The authors suggested that the approach could potentially be extended to other disease states and immunological phenotypes. The 87-base-pair reads could not distinguish some IMGT-functional V segments, including TRBV6-2 and TRBV6-3, so those segments were excluded. Correlated functional status among segregating V segments might reflect linkage disequilibrium, but an unknown experimental factor could not be ruled out. A later analysis found that TCR association rates varied across HLA loci, with DRB1 alleles showing the most associated TCRs and HLA-C alleles the fewest. The cohort was sequenced for TCR beta chains only, and without alpha or paired-chain data the features that could be detected were limited. In an earlier analysis of about 540 of the donors, most TCR beta V segments were observed in productive rearrangements about 87% or about 30% of the time, broadly matching IMGT annotations. A total of about 180 TCR beta chains were listed by the study as associated with cytomegalovirus. When HLA alleles, especially DR and DQ, strongly co-occurred, attributing TCR associations to individual alleles was difficult. An association between a missense DCLRE1C variant and V-gene and J-gene trimming of TCR beta chains was found in a later genetic analysis and replicated in an independent cohort. Roughly uniform sequencing depth across donors was assumed in presence/absence analyses, although this assumption may not hold. Compared with equally common non-associated chains, HLA-associated TCR beta chains in a later analysis were more clonally expanded and had lower generation probabilities. In both the original and validation cohorts, the classifier was reported to diagnose cytomegalovirus status with high specificity and sensitivity. For the cohort, immune exposure information was limited to CMV serostatus. Because HLA typing was unavailable for some donors at each locus, only the typed subset was used in association tests. A later analysis associated around 16,000 TCR beta sequences with specific HLA alleles at a false discovery rate of 0.05. Most CMV-associated TCR beta chains appeared to be HLA-restricted in a later analysis, and the HLA associations seemed to be driven largely by CMV exposure. According to a later genetic analysis, donors in an Asian-associated ancestry cluster had fewer N-insertions in productive TCRs than the approximately 690-donor mean. Most TCR sequences were seen in very few donors, while some public TCRs were found in many individuals. A later analysis reported that several top co-occurrence clusters appeared linked to parvovirus B19, influenza, CMV and Epstein-Barr virus. A cluster of highly shared sequence variants was judged likely to represent a technical artifact of the sequencing pipeline. Three of the identified cytomegalovirus-associated TCR beta chains were confirmed in vitro to be specific for cytomegalovirus antigens. Around 16 rarely observed V segments, including chromosome 9 orphons, were excluded from the earlier analysis of approximately 500 of the donors because counts were too low.

Reading the germline V gene gives CDR1 MDHEN and CDR2 SYDVKM. After removal of 6 bases from V and 3 bases from J, the junction retains 7 bases not matched to a gene. The CDR3, from cysteine to phenylalanine, totals 16 residues. The read is trimmed to its CDR3 DNA, 48 bases read in frame from base 1. Details on this clone: Its antigen has not been determined. Within one base of it there is no much larger clone, and no base qualities were kept.

Libraries were built with the immunoSEQ multiplex PCR assay. A mixture of 60 forward primers for TCR Vbeta segments and 13 reverse primers for TCR Jbeta segments was used in the multiplex PCR. The CDR3 region of rearranged TCR beta genes was amplified from genomic DNA by a multiplex PCR assay. The amplified TCR beta libraries were sequenced on the Illumina HiSeq System as 87-base-pair reads. Turning to the authors' computational methods: In a later analysis, tens of millions of unique TCR beta chains were counted across the 650 to 700 repertoires, and roughly 11 million of these chains were shared by at least two donors. To remove PCR and sequencing errors, raw reads were error-corrected and collapsed into unique sequences using a nearest-neighbor algorithm that merged closely related sequences. To assign V, D and J gene segments, CDR3 sequences were aligned to IMGT reference sequences. For a sequence to be retained, at least a six-nucleotide match to both a V gene segment and a J gene segment was required. Rearrangements were classified as productive when the CDR3 lacked stop codons and remained in frame with V and J, and all other rearrangements were classified as non-productive. Following IMGT convention, CDR3 was defined as the stretch from the second conserved V-encoded cysteine to the conserved J-encoded phenylalanine. Sequences without an unambiguous match to a single V gene segment were excluded from the earlier analysis of almost 600 of the donors. An earlier analysis of almost 600 of the donors classified V segments as functional when productive rearrangements were above 56.7% and as segregating when the standard deviation between donors was above 5%. A statistical classification framework was built to diagnose cytomegalovirus status from the catalog of TCR beta chain sequences. In a later analysis, V and J genes were assigned by comparing TCR nucleotide sequences against IMGT/GENE-DB human TR gene sequences. A later analysis assigned CDR3 sequences and most-parsimonious VDJ recombination scenarios with the TCRdist pipeline. A later analysis defined each TCR beta chain by its CDR3 amino acid sequence plus V-gene family, and excluded reads lacking a unique V-gene family. A later analysis removed 550 to 650 highly shared, low-generation-probability nucleotide sequences to deal with suspected cross-contamination and a sequencing artifact. For each public chain, a later analysis derived a clonal expansion index from normalized ranks of inferred template counts within each repertoire. A later analysis computed generation probabilities with a VDJ recombination model fitted to out-of-frame rearrangements, and checked the results against IGoR. A later analysis scored TCR-TCR, TCR-HLA and TCR-CMV co-occurrence with hypergeometric tests, applying a repertoire-size bias correction to TCR pairs. A later analysis estimated false discovery rates by permuting HLA or CMV assignments 20 times. In a later analysis, co-occurring TCRs were grouped with DBSCAN, and TCRdist sequence similarity was added when clustering was performed within HLA-allele-positive subsets. Co-occurrence clustering excluded repertoires with fewer than 30,000 or more than 120,000 public chains, plus five with anomalous nucleotide sharing. TCRdb holds this immuneACCESS table with in-frame rearrangements only. Some clones are missing; in checked studies, unresolved V genes explain under half, and the rest has no known cause. D and trimming come from the DNA, and the V and J calls and clone size come from that table. Recorded for this sample are roughly 150,000 clones; about four fifths of them occurred a single time. Approximately 4.8% of the sample is held by the ten biggest clonotypes.

In total, 630 or so healthy bone marrow donors made up the cohort. All cohort members were sampled while nominally healthy, although unrecorded immune exposures were likely present. Of the 670 or so cohort members, more than 250 had a positive CMV serostatus and about 400 had a negative one, while no CMV serostatus was recorded for the donor. Each donor provided a peripheral blood sample, and peripheral blood mononuclear cells were used for TCR beta sequencing. Genomic DNA was extracted from the blood cell samples with the Qiagen DNeasy Blood Extraction Kit. The source is a man aged 25-40 years in good health. Recombination linked TRBV28 to TRBJ2-6, with 8 junctional bases fitting TRBD2. Sequencing was performed on PBMCs. In nucleotide form, the sequence is TGTGCCAGCAGGGCAGCGGGGGCGGGTGGGGCCAACGTCCTGACTTTC. Translated, it gives CASRAAGAGGANVLTF.